One T cell receptor beta chain is described in this entry. Its cognate antigen is unknown. Germline CDR1 is DFQATT and CDR2 is SNEGSKA (reference sequence). With 7 bases clipped from V and 4 bases from J, the junction kept 4 bases outside the gene matches. The CDR3 covers 14 residues. The source of the sample is a study of T cells after yellow fever vaccination. TCR cDNA was made by 5'RACE template switching, adding a universal primer site and UMIs. TCRdb called the 5' RACE reads again in MiXCR, with one record for every CDR3 protein. The sample includes 200,000 to 250,000 distinct CDR3 sequences, 6.9% of them seen just once. General study findings and limits: From the bulk population, abundant clonotypes could contaminate and appear within FACS-sorted repertoires. Primary-vaccination clones mostly resurfaced post-booster (more than 95% CD4, around 88% CD8).

This sample comprised CD4+ T cells sorted from PBMCs, obtained 15 days after the yellow fever booster vaccination. This TCR was recovered from a man in his thirties or forties who received the YFV17D yellow fever vaccine. J is TRBJ2-1 and V is TRBV20-1, with TRBD2 matching 13 bases. CDR3 coding DNA: TGCAGTGGGGGACTAGCGGGGTTATACAATGAGCAGTTCTTC. It encodes CSGGLAGLYNEQFF.